Listed below are T cell receptor beta chains from one sample, sequenced in a study of shared clonotypes between healthy human individuals. Some clones are missing from TCRdb's copy, which holds only in-frame ones; the method was immunoSEQ multiplex PCR. The sample records 2 million to 2.5 million clones, approximately 95% being singletons. The sample comprised naive CD4+ T cells from PBMCs. These receptors came from a man aged 18-30 years in good health. Some clones in this sample may be carry-over from other donors' samples. Both conserved end residues are part of each CDR3. A D gene is named only where the DNA matches it firmly. Size values are once, few and many counts, or a class for expanded clones, and some rows have none.

d_gene: NA; abundance: NA; j_gene: TRBJ1-2; v_gene: TRBV10-2; CDR3aa: CASSGWVGGDGYTF; CDR3nt: TGCGCCAGCAGTGGGTGGGTCGGGGGCGATGGCTACACCTTC
d_gene: NA; abundance: NA; j_gene: TRBJ2-5; v_gene: TRBV5-8; CDR3aa: CASSLVLPQETQYF; CDR3nt: TGTGCCAGCAGCTTGGTATTACCTCAAGAGACCCAGTACTTC
d_gene: TRBD1; abundance: NA; j_gene: TRBJ1-5; v_gene: TRBV18; CDR3aa: CASSTTGTNQPQHF; CDR3nt: TGTGCCAGCTCAACGACAGGGACCAATCAGCCCCAGCATTTT
d_gene: NA; abundance: NA; j_gene: TRBJ2-3; v_gene: TRBV2; CDR3aa: CASSRSTDTQYF; CDR3nt: TGTGCCAGCAGTCGTAGCACAGATACGCAGTATTTT
d_gene: NA; abundance: NA; j_gene: TRBJ2-3; v_gene: TRBV7-2; CDR3aa: CASSFLGYGTDTQYF; CDR3nt: TGTGCCAGCAGCTTCTTAGGGTATGGGACAGATACGCAGTATTTT
d_gene: NA; abundance: once; j_gene: TRBJ2-6; v_gene: TRBV9; CDR3aa: CASTRTSTVSGANVLTF; CDR3nt: TGTGCCAGCACCCGAACTTCGACGGTCTCTGGGGCCAACGTCCTGACTTTC
d_gene: NA; abundance: NA; j_gene: TRBJ2-5; v_gene: TRBV29-1; CDR3aa: CSHAAAGWETQYF; CDR3nt: TGCAGTCATGCAGCGGCCGGGTGGGAGACCCAGTACTTC
d_gene: NA; abundance: NA; j_gene: TRBJ2-5; v_gene: TRBV10-3; CDR3aa: CAISGRGRGETQYF; CDR3nt: TGTGCCATCAGTGGACGGGGCAGGGGAGAGACCCAGTACTTC
d_gene: TRBD2; abundance: NA; j_gene: TRBJ2-1; v_gene: TRBV11-2; CDR3aa: CASSRTSGGPGIF; CDR3nt: TGTGCCAGCAGCCGGACTAGCGGGGGGCCCGGGATCTTC
d_gene: NA; abundance: NA; j_gene: TRBJ1-2; v_gene: TRBV21-1; CDR3aa: CASSIHGYTF; CDR3nt: TGTGCCAGCAGCATTCACGGCTACACCTTC
d_gene: NA; abundance: NA; j_gene: TRBJ1-4; v_gene: TRBV18; CDR3aa: CASSPPGTRNEKLFF; CDR3nt: TGTGCCAGCTCACCACCGGGGACCCGTAATGAAAAACTGTTTTTT
d_gene: TRBD1; abundance: NA; j_gene: TRBJ1-2; v_gene: TRBV5-1; CDR3aa: CASSQNQGAYGYTF; CDR3nt: TGCGCCAGCAGCCAGAACCAGGGGGCGTATGGCTACACCTTC
d_gene: TRBD2; abundance: NA; j_gene: TRBJ2-7; v_gene: TRBV27; CDR3aa: CASSAHRSREGRHEQYF; CDR3nt: TGTGCCAGCAGTGCACACCGCTCGCGGGAGGGCCGACACGAGCAGTACTTC
d_gene: TRBD1; abundance: NA; j_gene: TRBJ1-2; v_gene: TRBV5-1; CDR3aa: CASSLLAGGLEGYTF; CDR3nt: TGCGCCAGCAGCTTGCTGGCAGGGGGGTTGGAAGGCTACACCTTC
d_gene: TRBD1; abundance: NA; j_gene: TRBJ1-5; v_gene: TRBV5-1; CDR3aa: CASSLGQGSQPQHF; CDR3nt: TGCGCCAGCAGCTTAGGACAGGGGAGTCAGCCCCAGCATTTT
d_gene: TRBD1; abundance: NA; j_gene: TRBJ1-1; v_gene: TRBV28; CDR3aa: CASRAGGQMNTEAFF; CDR3nt: TGTGCCAGCCGGGCAGGGGGCCAAATGAACACTGAAGCTTTCTTT
d_gene: NA; abundance: NA; j_gene: TRBJ2-7; v_gene: TRBV2; CDR3aa: CASTEQGWGQYF; CDR3nt: TGTGCCAGCACGGAACAGGGCTGGGGGCAGTACTTC
d_gene: TRBD1; abundance: once; j_gene: TRBJ1-6; v_gene: TRBV15; CDR3aa: CATSRADRDSSPLHF; CDR3nt: TGTGCCACCAGCAGAGCAGACAGGGATTCGTCACCCCTCCACTTT
d_gene: NA; abundance: NA; j_gene: TRBJ1-2; v_gene: TRBV6-1; CDR3aa: CASIGKGNYGYTF; CDR3nt: TGTGCCAGCATTGGAAAGGGGAACTATGGCTACACCTTC
d_gene: TRBD1; abundance: NA; j_gene: TRBJ1-1; v_gene: TRBV7-9; CDR3aa: CASSKGQGEGGTEAFF; CDR3nt: TGTGCCAGCAGCAAGGGACAGGGGGAGGGTGGCACTGAAGCTTTCTTT
d_gene: NA; abundance: NA; j_gene: TRBJ2-6; v_gene: TRBV27; CDR3aa: CASSSLPRVVGANVLTF; CDR3nt: TGTGCCAGCAGTTCCTTGCCGCGGGTTGTAGGGGCCAACGTCCTGACTTTC
d_gene: NA; abundance: NA; j_gene: TRBJ2-5; v_gene: TRBV5-5; CDR3aa: CASSPPVGGAETQYF; CDR3nt: TGTGCCAGCAGCCCACCGGTGGGGGGTGCAGAGACCCAGTACTTC
d_gene: TRBD2; abundance: NA; j_gene: TRBJ2-1; v_gene: TRBV11-3; CDR3aa: CASSYTSGYNEQFF; CDR3nt: TGTGCCAGCAGCTACACTAGCGGATACAATGAGCAGTTCTTC
d_gene: NA; abundance: NA; j_gene: TRBJ2-2; v_gene: TRBV6-4; CDR3aa: CASSSGDRDSGELFF; CDR3nt: TGTGCCAGCAGTTCGGGTGACAGGGACTCCGGGGAGCTGTTTTTT
d_gene: TRBD2; abundance: NA; j_gene: TRBJ2-7; v_gene: TRBV7-2; CDR3aa: CASSQGLDYYEQYF; CDR3nt: TGTGCCAGCAGCCAAGGACTAGATTACTACGAGCAGTACTTC
d_gene: TRBD2; abundance: NA; j_gene: TRBJ2-3; v_gene: TRBV5-4; CDR3aa: CASSPDPSGTSTDTQYF; CDR3nt: TGTGCCAGCAGCCCAGACCCTAGCGGGACTAGCACAGATACGCAGTATTTT
d_gene: TRBD2; abundance: NA; j_gene: TRBJ2-7; v_gene: TRBV9; CDR3aa: CASSVEREGPYEQYF; CDR3nt: TGTGCCAGCAGCGTAGAAAGGGAGGGTCCCTACGAGCAGTACTTC
d_gene: TRBD1; abundance: NA; j_gene: TRBJ1-2; v_gene: TRBV28; CDR3aa: CASSPQGAASNYGYTF; CDR3nt: TGTGCCAGCAGTCCACAGGGGGCGGCTTCTAACTATGGCTACACCTTC
d_gene: NA; abundance: NA; j_gene: TRBJ1-1; v_gene: TRBV18; CDR3aa: CASSPNLDSEAFF; CDR3nt: TGTGCCAGCTCACCAAACCTGGACAGTGAAGCTTTCTTT
d_gene: TRBD1; abundance: NA; j_gene: TRBJ1-5; v_gene: TRBV28; CDR3aa: CASSLWLGDRVVQPQHF; CDR3nt: TGTGCCAGCAGTTTATGGTTAGGGGACAGGGTCGTCCAGCCCCAGCATTTT
d_gene: TRBD1; abundance: NA; j_gene: TRBJ1-4; v_gene: TRBV19; CDR3aa: CASSPGQGAANEKLFF; CDR3nt: TGTGCCAGTAGCCCGGGACAGGGGGCCGCTAATGAAAAACTGTTTTTT
d_gene: NA; abundance: NA; j_gene: TRBJ2-2; v_gene: TRBV28; CDR3aa: CASRPNTGELFF; CDR3nt: TGTGCCAGCAGGCCTAACACCGGGGAGCTGTTTTTT
d_gene: NA; abundance: NA; j_gene: TRBJ2-7; v_gene: TRBV6-5; CDR3aa: CASRLGTMSYEQYF; CDR3nt: TGTGCCAGCAGACTCGGGACAATGTCCTACGAGCAGTACTTC
d_gene: TRBD2; abundance: NA; j_gene: TRBJ2-3; v_gene: TRBV7-3; CDR3aa: CASRTSLEGAQYF; CDR3nt: TGTGCCAGTAGGACTAGCTTAGAAGGGGCGCAGTATTTT
d_gene: NA; abundance: NA; j_gene: TRBJ1-4; v_gene: TRBV11-2; CDR3aa: CASSPRTGVTNEKLFF; CDR3nt: TGTGCCAGCAGCCCTAGAACGGGGGTAACTAATGAAAAACTGTTTTTT
d_gene: NA; abundance: NA; j_gene: TRBJ2-2; v_gene: TRBV9; CDR3aa: CASSVGRGPTNTGELFF; CDR3nt: TGTGCCAGCAGCGTAGGTCGGGGGCCCACGAACACCGGGGAGCTGTTTTTT
d_gene: NA; abundance: NA; j_gene: TRBJ1-2; v_gene: TRBV6-1; CDR3aa: CASNRGRNYGYTF; CDR3nt: TGTGCCAGCAACCGAGGGCGAAACTATGGCTACACCTTC
d_gene: NA; abundance: NA; j_gene: TRBJ2-2; v_gene: TRBV9; CDR3aa: CASSVSTRTGELFF; CDR3nt: TGTGCCAGCAGCGTGTCCACGCGCACCGGGGAGCTGTTTTTT
d_gene: NA; abundance: NA; j_gene: TRBJ2-7; v_gene: TRBV14; CDR3aa: CASSRRGDLSSFLYEQYF; CDR3nt: TGTGCCAGCAGCCGGAGGGGGGACTTAAGCAGTTTCCTCTACGAGCAGTACTTC